This T cell receptor beta chain was observed in a study of T cells in women clearing cervical HPV infection. Study results and caveats: Cases and controls were distinguished at AUC approximately 0.81 by richness and V genes. CIN3+ cases had significantly higher TCR repertoire richness than controls, but evenness did not differ.

The CDR3 runs to 15 residues. Per germline, CDR1 SGHRS and CDR2 YFSETQ. The trim removed 7 bases at V and 5 bases at J, leaving 10 bases unmatched. Repertoires were generated with immunoSEQ multiplex PCR, while TCRdb's copy carries only in-frame clones and drops some. Reported are 30,000 to 45,000 clones; the ten largest clones contain roughly 3.5%. On this clone: Its antigen is undetermined. The CDR3 extends 3 residues past the end of the read, so its final part is completed from the germline J gene.

The TCR comes from a woman between 18 and 69 years old with a cervical HPV16 infection that either progressed to CIN3+ or cleared (not recorded which). The chain is built from TRBV5-1 and TRBJ2-1; 9 bases are a match to TRBD1. What was sequenced was blood buffy coat. Here the CDR3 reads CASQGIGTGHNEQFF. The part of the CDR3 DNA that was read is TGCGCCAGCCAGGGGATTGGGACAGGGCACAATGAG.